Shown below are 4 T cell receptor gamma chains from a single sample sequenced in a study of intestinal T cells in coeliac disease. The TRG library came from 200 ng of biopsy DNA amplified with LymphoTrack primers. TCRdb reapplied CATT to the multiplex PCR reads. This repertoire shows around 380 gamma-chain clones, about 55% found once; its top ten account for around 40%. For each case, the template was genomic DNA from ten roughly 4.8-µm formalin-fixed paraffin-embedded scrolls. Material for sequencing was a duodenal biopsy. Every receptor here comes from a human donor who served as a control with a normal duodenal biopsy, not a healthy volunteer.

The gene calls are TRGV8 and TRGJ1 or TRGJ2. The CDR3 contains 11 residues. Germline-derived CDR1 and CDR2 are VENAVY and YDSYNSRV. CDR3 protein: CAPRDLYKKLF. The DNA for the CDR3 is TGTGCACCTCGGGATTTATATAAGAAACTCTTT.

This clone has more than one count but fewer than ten. This likely reflects a read error, since a far larger clone is one base away. Other nucleotide sequences in the sample specify the same CDR3. V gene TRGV3 combines with J gene TRGJ1 or TRGJ2. There are 11 residues in the CDR3. The germline CDR1 and CDR2 sequences are VTNTFY and YDVSTARD (reference sequence). The CDR3 loop reads CATWDSYKKLF. The CDR3 region has the DNA TGCGCCACCTGGGACAGCTATAAGAAACTCTTT.

This clone was seen more than once but under ten times. This rearrangement joins TRGV3 to TRGJ1 or TRGJ2. Trimming cost V 2 bases and J 16 bases; bases outside gene matches: 14. Germline loops: CDR1 VTNTFY, CDR2 YDVSTARD (reference sequence). The CDR3 has 12 amino acids. The CDR3 is CATWDMSLRNLF. CDR3 sequence (DNA): TGTGCCACCTGGGACATGAGTTTGAGAAACCTCTTT.

This clone is categorized as hyperexpanded. The same CDR3 is also encoded by other DNA sequences in this sample. The chain uses TRGV3 and TRGJ1 or TRGJ2. The CDR3 length is 13 residues. With 3 bases clipped from V and 1 base from J, the junction kept 3 bases outside the gene matches. Per germline, CDR1 VTNTFY and CDR2 YDVSTARD (reference sequence). The CDR3 DNA follows: TGTGCCACCTGGGACGGTAATTATTATAAGAAACTCTTT. Residues: CATWDGNYYKKLF.